The source of this TCR beta chain is a study of control samples from healthy donors and cancer patients. Trimming shortened V by 2 bases and J by 0 bases, and 8 bases separated the two germline ends. The CDR3 length is 14 residues. Germline V gene data show CDR1 as MNHNY and CDR2 as SVGAGI (reference sequence). Clones were sequenced by immunoSEQ multiplex PCR, and TCRdb holds only the in-frame ones, with some missing. This table has under 200,000 clones, 88% appearing once. The sample comprised blood. This chain links TRBV6-6 with TRBJ2-7; D ambiguous. This clonotype was sampled from a woman in her twenties or thirties in good health. The CDR3 is CASSYGQSSYEQYV. CDR3 bases: TGTGCCAGCAGTTACGGTCAGTCCTCCTACGAGCAGTACGTC.